One and the same sample provided the 29 T cell receptor beta chains below, sequenced in a study of regulatory T cells in long-lasting Graves disease. Described time point: newly diagnosed GD, antithyroid drugs for less than 3 months. Generation of the TCR library employed RNA extracted from PBMCs. Building of the TCR beta libraries involved iRepertoire HTBI primers and Arm-PCR of CDR3 regions. TCRdb re-called the multiplex PCR reads with MiXCR, one entry per CDR3 protein. The sample shows over 200,000 distinct CDR3 sequences, around 19% of them seen only once. The same sample was also studied in work on T cells in Graves' hyperthyroidism and ophthalmopathy.

This material consisted of peripheral blood mononuclear cells (PBMCs), taken at new diagnosis, from a patient treated with antithyroid drugs. All receptors come from a woman in her 30s with Graves disease.

Ten or more counts support this clonotype. J is TRBJ2-7 and V is TRBV15; 8 nucleotides align to TRBD1. In germline, CDR1 is LNHNV, CDR2 YYDKDF (reference sequence). Losses at the gene ends were 3 bases for V and 6 bases for J; bases not matched to a gene: 16. This CDR3 contains 17 residues. The CDR3 spells CATSSDRYGRGLGEQYF. CDR3 sequence (DNA): TGTGCCACCAGCAGTGACCGTTATGGCAGGGGGCTTGGCGAGCAGTACTTC.

This clonotype has ten or more counts. A read error may account for a junction end that differs from germline. V gene TRBV13 combines with J gene TRBJ1-5, with TRBD1 as a possible D gene (5 bases). Germline lookup yields CDR1 PRHDT and CDR2 FYEKMQ (reference sequence). There are 14 residues in the CDR3. The CDR3 reads CASSLGGYNQPQHF. The CDR3 DNA reads as TGCGCCAGCAGCTTGGGGGGTTACAATCAGCCCCAGCATTTT.

This clonotype was recorded at least ten times. The chain is built from TRBV2 and TRBJ1-3; weak D call: TRBD1 (6 bases). V lost 7 bases and J lost 3, with 13 bases in between. Germline V lookup: CDR1 SNHLY, CDR2 FYNNEI. The CDR3 sequence is 14 residues long. The DNA for the CDR3 is TGTGCCAGCATATCCGGGACAAGTGGAAACACCATATATTTT. It codes for CASISGTSGNTIYF.

This clonotype was seen ten or more times. The chain uses TRBV4-1 and TRBJ1-2; 8 bases agree with TRBD1. The V segment lost 5 bases and the J segment 2 bases; nucleotides outside the gene matches: 13. Germline V lookup: CDR1 MGHRA, CDR2 YSYEKL. This CDR3 comprises 17 residues. The CDR3 protein is CASSSRDRMFVNYGYTF. In nucleotides, the CDR3 is TGCGCCAGCAGCTCGCGGGACAGGATGTTCGTGAACTATGGCTACACCTTC.

Only a few counts were recorded for this clonotype. The V call is TRBV10-3, the J call TRBJ2-2; 9 bases match TRBD2. Per the germline V gene, CDR1 is ENHRY and CDR2 is SYGVKD. CDR3 length equals 11 residues. V was pared by 11 bases and J by 7 bases, with 2 bases of the junction left unmatched. Here the CDR3 reads CAVREGGELFF. DNA for the CDR3: TGTGCCGTGCGGGAGGGCGGGGAGCTGTTTTTT.

This clonotype has a count of ten or more. This chain joins TRBV4-2 and TRBJ2-7; 9 bases line up with TRBD1. This CDR3 has 15 residues. V lost 5 bases, J lost 6 bases, and 11 bases stayed unmatched. Germline V gene data show CDR1 as LGHNA and CDR2 as YNFKEQ. The CDR3 protein is CASSFNRGRRGEQYF. In DNA form, the CDR3 reads TGTGCCAGCAGCTTTAACAGGGGGCGGAGGGGCGAGCAGTACTTC.

This clonotype was detected ten times or more. Relative to the germline gene, one junction end is altered; a read error may explain this. The chain links TRBV13 to TRBJ2-4; the D gene is possibly TRBD2 (6 bases). The CDR3 totals 14 residues. Germline loops: CDR1 PRHDT, CDR2 FYEKMQ (reference sequence). The CDR3: CASTLSGTENIQYF. The DNA for the CDR3 is TGTGCCAGCACCTTATCCGGGACTGAGAACATTCAGTACTTC.

This clonotype was seen repeatedly, ten times or more. J is TRBJ1-2 and V is TRBV3-1; possible D gene TRBD1, 5 bases. There are 15 residues in the CDR3. Germline CDR1 is LGHDT and CDR2 is YNNKEL (reference sequence). The V end lost 4 bases, the J end lost 2 bases, and 14 bases lay between the germline ends. In nucleotides, the CDR3 is TGTGCCAGCAGCCTATTGGGCCGGGACAACTATGGCTACACCTTC. Translation gives CASSLLGRDNYGYTF.

Note on this clonotype: This could be a read error, since a much larger clone is one nucleotide away. The V and J genes are TRBV11-2 and TRBJ1-1; weak D call: TRBD1 (6 bases). This CDR3 region has 13 residues. Trimming took off 6 bases at V and 1 base at J, with 9 bases between the two ends. Germline V CDR1 and CDR2: SGHAT, FQNNGV. The CDR3 DNA sequence: TGTGCCAGCAGTTACAGGGCGAACACTGAAGCTTTCTTT. It encodes CASSYRANTEAFF.

The sample holds many counts of this clonotype. The V and J genes are TRBV20-1 and TRBJ2-3; 13 bases fit TRBD2. The germline V gene encodes CDR1 DFQATT and CDR2 SNEGSKA (reference sequence). V gave up 6 bases and J gave up 4 bases; unmatched junction bases: 7. This CDR3 has 15 residues. CDR3 sequence: CSAESGTSGADTQYF. Written as DNA, the CDR3 is TGCAGTGCGGAAAGTGGGACTAGCGGGGCAGATACGCAGTATTTT.

In regard to this clonotype: A much more abundant neighbour one base away suggests this may be a read error. The rearrangement joins TRBV6-1 to TRBJ1-4; TRBD1 aligns across 7 bases. CDR1 is MNHNS, CDR2 SASEGT, per germline. J gave up 10 bases and V 6 bases, and 11 bases lay outside the gene matches. The CDR3 totals 14 residues. Written as DNA, the CDR3 is TGTGCCAGCAGCACTGACAGGGACGGTGGAAAACTGTTTTTT. Its protein product is CASSTDRDGGKLFF.

Ten or more counts support this clonotype. J is TRBJ2-3 and V is TRBV5-4; either TRBD1 or TRBD2 may supply D (6 bases each). V was pared by 2 bases and J by 1 base, with 11 bases between. The CDR3 sequence is 15 residues long. CDR1 is SGHNT and CDR2 is YYREEE in the germline V gene (reference sequence). This CDR3 is CASSLGGTRTDTQYF. DNA of the CDR3: TGTGCCAGCAGCTTAGGGGGGACTCGCACAGATACGCAGTATTTT.

In its sample, this clonotype was seen many times. The V and J genes are TRBV7-2 and TRBJ1-5; D unresolved. Germline V gene data show CDR1 as SGHTA and CDR2 as FQGNSA. The CDR3 extends over 13 amino acids. The germline V and J ends were trimmed by 1 base and 6 bases, with 7 bases remaining between them. Written as DNA, the CDR3 is TGTGCCAGCAGCTTAGACATGGGTCAGCCCCAGCATTTT. It specifies CASSLDMGQPQHF.

There are many counts of this clonotype. V and J are TRBV4-1 and TRBJ1-5; D may be TRBD1 (6 bases). The germline gives CDR1 MGHRA, CDR2 YSYEKL. This CDR3 region has 15 residues. The V end lost 3 bases, the J end lost 4 bases, and 13 bases lay between the germline ends. CDR3 DNA sequence: TGCGCCAGCAGCCATGCGGGGCAGGGGAATCAGCCCCAGCATTTT. It is translated as CASSHAGQGNQPQHF.

Only one count was recorded for this clonotype. DNA of the CDR3: TGTGCCAGCAGCTTAGGGTCGCAGGGCGGTTCAGAGACCCAGTACTTC. It is translated as CASSLGSQGGSETQYF. The V and J genes are TRBV11-2 and TRBJ2-5, with D maybe TRBD1 (5 bases). V was shortened by 1 base and J by 4 bases, with 16 bases between the two germline ends. CDR1 SGHAT and CDR2 FQNNGV come from the germline V gene. CDR3 size: 16 residues. Full variable domain (missing parts from reference TRBV11-2 and TRBJ2-5): EAGVAQSPRYKIIEKRQSVAFWCNPISGHATLYWYQQILGQGPKLLIQFQNNGVVDDSQLPKDRFSAERLKGVDSTLKIQPAKLEDSAVYLCASSLGSQGGSETQYFGPGTRLLVL.

This clonotype was seen repeatedly, ten times or more. The chain carries TRBV19 and TRBJ2-5; 10 positions match TRBD1. The CDR3 covers 15 residues. Germline CDR1 reads LNHDA; CDR2 reads SQIVND (reference sequence). Trimming removed 5 bases from V and 4 bases from J; junction bases left unmatched: 7. CDR3 nucleotides: TGTGCCAGTAGTGTGGACCGGGACAGGGGAGAGACCCAGTACTTC. Translated: CASSVDRDRGETQYF.

This clonotype was picked up many times. V and J are TRBV11-2 and TRBJ2-5; 12 nucleotides line up with TRBD2. Germline assignment: CDR1 SGHAT and CDR2 FQNNGV. With 4 bases clipped from V and 5 bases from J, the junction kept 14 bases outside the gene matches. The CDR3 runs to 18 residues. CDR3 in amino acids: CASSSNPPLAGGWETQYF. As DNA, the CDR3 is TGTGCCAGCAGCTCAAACCCCCCACTAGCGGGGGGTTGGGAGACCCAGTACTTC.

This clonotype was observed many times. V usage is TRBV12-3 or TRBV12-4 and J usage is TRBJ1-1, with 7 bases fitting TRBD1. This CDR3 spans 13 amino acids. J was trimmed by 3 bases and V by 6 bases; bases with no gene match: 4. The CDR3 bases are TGTGCCAGCAGATTTACAGGGGACACTGAAGCTTTCTTT. It codes for CASRFTGDTEAFF.

This clonotype was seen a handful of times. The chain couples TRBV27 to TRBJ1-4, with TRBD1 identical over 7 bases. The CDR3 has 14 residues. The junction had 8 bases not matched to a gene; V was cut back by 8 bases and J by 5 bases. CDR1 is MNHEY and CDR2 is SMNVEV in the germline V gene (reference sequence). The CDR3 spells CASAPGTVNEKLFF. CDR3 bases: TGTGCCAGCGCCCCCGGGACAGTAAATGAAAAACTGTTTTTT.

This clonotype appeared many times. The rearrangement uses TRBV18 and TRBJ1-5; D uncertain. Trimming removed 2 bases from V and 1 base from J, with 0 bases in between. Germline CDR1 and CDR2: KGHSH and LQKENI. The CDR3 spans 12 residues. CDR3: CASSPSNQPQHF. CDR3 nucleotides: TGTGCCAGCTCACCAAGCAATCAGCCCCAGCATTTT.

Many counts were recorded for this clonotype. The chain is built from TRBV20-1 and TRBJ2-5; 10 bases align to TRBD1. V lost 6 bases, J lost 2 bases, and 3 bases stayed unmatched. In germline, CDR1 is DFQATT, CDR2 SNEGSKA (reference sequence). CDR3 length equals 13 residues. The CDR3 is CSAGQGWQETQYF. The CDR3 DNA follows: TGCAGTGCGGGACAGGGGTGGCAAGAGACCCAGTACTTC.

In its sample, this clonotype was seen once. The genes are TRBV7-9 and TRBJ2-1; perhaps TRBD1 as D (6 bases). Per the germline V gene, CDR1 is SEHNR and CDR2 is FQNEAQ (reference sequence). The V end lost 0 bases, the J end lost 15 bases, and 15 bases lay between the germline ends. The CDR3 sequence is 13 residues long. The DNA of the CDR3 is TGTGCCAGCAGCTTAGCTTTGGGGGACAAGCGGTTCTTC. It translates to CASSLALGDKRFF.

This clonotype was observed at least ten times. The chain links TRBV3-1 to TRBJ2-1, with TRBD2 as a possible D gene (5 bases). The CDR3 spans 14 residues. Trimming pared 4 bases from V and 4 bases from J, leaving 11 bases between. From germline, CDR1 is LGHDT and CDR2 YNNKEL (reference sequence). CDR3 amino acids: CASSPRTEYNEQFF. The CDR3 DNA is TGTGCCAGCAGCCCTCGGACTGAATACAATGAGCAGTTCTTC.

This clonotype was detected many times. V usage is TRBV20-1 and J usage is TRBJ2-5; 7 bases map to TRBD1. Germline V gene data show CDR1 as DFQATT and CDR2 as SNEGSKA (reference sequence). V was clipped by 3 bases and J by 2 bases; unmatched bases: 9. The CDR3 sequence is 15 residues long. The CDR3 reads CSARTWDSPQETQYF. The CDR3 nucleotides are TGCAGTGCTAGGACATGGGACAGCCCACAAGAGACCCAGTACTTC.

This clonotype was detected only once. V and J are TRBV6-2 or TRBV6-3 and TRBJ2-7; D not certain. Between the trimmed V and J ends, which lost 5 bases and 9 bases, there was a span of 20 bases. There are 14 residues in the CDR3. The germline gives CDR1 MNHEY, CDR2 SVGEGT. The CDR3 is CASSPSEGVLVQYF. DNA for the CDR3: TGTGCCAGCAGTCCATCGGAAGGTGTGCTGGTGCAGTACTTC.

This clonotype was counted only a few times. The chain links TRBV25-1 to TRBJ1-2; D is unresolved. The CDR3 covers 13 residues. CDR1 MGHDK and CDR2 SYGVNS come from the germline V gene. With 0 bases removed from V and 4 bases from J, the gap between germline ends came to 6 bases. CDR3 residues: CASSEYQGYGYTF. The CDR3 coding sequence is TGTGCCAGCAGTGAATATCAAGGCTATGGCTACACCTTC.

This chain links TRBV7-9 with TRBJ2-1; 10 bases align to TRBD1. The CDR3 extends over 14 amino acids. The junction had 2 bases not matched to a gene; V was cut back by 5 bases and J by 4 bases. CDR1 and CDR2 from the germline V gene are SEHNR and FQNEAQ (reference sequence). CDR3 amino acids: CASSGTGAYNEQFF. The CDR3 DNA follows: TGTGCCAGCAGCGGGACAGGGGCTTACAATGAGCAGTTCTTC.

The sample holds many counts of this clonotype. The V call is TRBV6-1, the J call TRBJ1-4; weak D call: TRBD1 (6 bases). Per germline, CDR1 MNHNS and CDR2 SASEGT. The V end lost 6 bases, the J end lost 3 bases, and 8 bases lay between the germline ends. CDR3 length equals 13 residues. As DNA, the CDR3 is TGTGCCAGCAGAAGACAGGCTAATGAAAAACTGTTTTTT. Translation: CASRRQANEKLFF.

This clonotype was observed at least ten times. The chain has TRBV4-1 and TRBJ1-2, with 7 bases fitting TRBD1. Trimming removed 4 bases from V and 8 bases from J; junction bases left unmatched: 10. The germline CDR1 and CDR2 sequences are MGHRA and YSYEKL. The CDR3 is made up of 14 amino acids. CDR3 bases: TGCGCCAGCAGCCTAGTACCCGGGACAGCGGGCTACACCTTC. This translates into CASSLVPGTAGYTF.